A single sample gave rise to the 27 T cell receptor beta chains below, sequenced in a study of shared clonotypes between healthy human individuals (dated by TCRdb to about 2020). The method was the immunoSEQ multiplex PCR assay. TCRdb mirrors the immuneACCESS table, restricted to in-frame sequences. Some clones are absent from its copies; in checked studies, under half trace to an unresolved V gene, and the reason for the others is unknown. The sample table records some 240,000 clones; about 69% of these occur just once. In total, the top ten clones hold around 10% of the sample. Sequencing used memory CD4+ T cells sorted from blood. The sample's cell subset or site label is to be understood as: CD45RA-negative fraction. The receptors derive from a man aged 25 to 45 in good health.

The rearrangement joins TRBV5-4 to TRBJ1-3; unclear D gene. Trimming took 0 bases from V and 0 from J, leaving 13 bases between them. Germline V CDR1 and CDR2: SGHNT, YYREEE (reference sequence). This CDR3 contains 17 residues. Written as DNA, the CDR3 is TGTGCCAGCAGCTTGGGGGGATCCCGGAGCTCTGGAAACACCATATATTTT. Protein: CASSLGGSRSSGNTIYF.

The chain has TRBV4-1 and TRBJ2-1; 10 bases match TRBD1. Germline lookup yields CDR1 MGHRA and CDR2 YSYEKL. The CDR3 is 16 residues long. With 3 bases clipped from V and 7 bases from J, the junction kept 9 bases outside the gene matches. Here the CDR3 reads CASSHFRDRGENEQFF. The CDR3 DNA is TGCGCCAGCAGCCATTTCCGGGACAGGGGTGAAAATGAGCAGTTCTTC.

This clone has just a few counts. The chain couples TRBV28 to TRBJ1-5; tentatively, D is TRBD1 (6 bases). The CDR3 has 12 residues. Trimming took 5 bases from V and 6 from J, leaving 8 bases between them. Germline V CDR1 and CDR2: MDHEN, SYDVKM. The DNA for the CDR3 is TGTGCCAGCAGTCTAGGGGGTCAGCCCCAGCATTTT. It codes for CASSLGGQPQHF.

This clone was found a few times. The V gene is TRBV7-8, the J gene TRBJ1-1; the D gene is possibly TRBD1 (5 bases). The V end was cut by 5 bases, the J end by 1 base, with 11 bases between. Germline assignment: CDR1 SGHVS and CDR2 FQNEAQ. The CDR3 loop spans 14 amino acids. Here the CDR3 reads CASSKMTENTEAFF. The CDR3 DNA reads TGTGCCAGCAGCAAAATGACAGAGAACACTGAAGCTTTCTTT.

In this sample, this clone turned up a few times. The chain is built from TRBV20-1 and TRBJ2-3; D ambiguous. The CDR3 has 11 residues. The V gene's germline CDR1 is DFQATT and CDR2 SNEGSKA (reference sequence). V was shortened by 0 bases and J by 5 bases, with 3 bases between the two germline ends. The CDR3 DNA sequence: TGCAGTGCTAGAGACGGAGATACGCAGTATTTT. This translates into CSARDGDTQYF.

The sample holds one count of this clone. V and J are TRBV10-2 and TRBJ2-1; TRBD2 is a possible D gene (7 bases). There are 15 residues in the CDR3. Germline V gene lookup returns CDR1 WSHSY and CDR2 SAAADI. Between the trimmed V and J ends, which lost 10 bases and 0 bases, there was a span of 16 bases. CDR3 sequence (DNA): TGCGCCACCAAGAGGGGGGGGAGCTCCTACAATGAGCAGTTCTTC. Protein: CATKRGGSSYNEQFF.

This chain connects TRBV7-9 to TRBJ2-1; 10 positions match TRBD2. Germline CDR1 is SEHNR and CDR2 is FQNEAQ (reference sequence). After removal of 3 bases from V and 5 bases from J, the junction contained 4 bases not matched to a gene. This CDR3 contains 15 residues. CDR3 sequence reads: CASSFRTSGNNEQFF. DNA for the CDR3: TGTGCCAGCAGCTTTAGGACTAGCGGCAACAATGAGCAGTTCTTC.

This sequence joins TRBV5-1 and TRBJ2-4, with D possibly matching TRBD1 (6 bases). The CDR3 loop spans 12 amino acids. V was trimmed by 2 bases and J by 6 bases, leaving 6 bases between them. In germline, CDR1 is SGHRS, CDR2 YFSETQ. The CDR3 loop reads CASSLGGNIQYF. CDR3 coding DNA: TGCGCCAGCAGCTTAGGGGGAAACATTCAGTACTTC.

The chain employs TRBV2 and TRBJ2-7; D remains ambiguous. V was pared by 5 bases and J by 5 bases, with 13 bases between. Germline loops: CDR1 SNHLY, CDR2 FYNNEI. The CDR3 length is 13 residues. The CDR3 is CASSQTALDEQYF. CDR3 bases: TGTGCCAGCAGTCAAACAGCTTTAGACGAGCAGTACTTC.

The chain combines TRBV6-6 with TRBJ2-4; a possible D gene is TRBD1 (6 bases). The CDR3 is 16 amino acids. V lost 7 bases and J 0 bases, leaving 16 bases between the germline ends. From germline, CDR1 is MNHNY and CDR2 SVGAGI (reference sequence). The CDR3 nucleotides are TGTGCCAGCAACAAGCCAGGGGTGTCAGCCAAAAACATTCAGTACTTC. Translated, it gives CASNKPGVSAKNIQYF.

CDR3 amino acids: CASSLNRGSRDEKLFF. As DNA, the CDR3 is TGTGCCAGCAGCTTGAACAGGGGGTCTCGGGATGAAAAACTGTTTTTT. The chain links TRBV7-6 to TRBJ1-4; TRBD1 aligns across 8 bases. Germline CDR1 is SGHVS and CDR2 is FNYEAQ. The length of the CDR3 is 16 residues. After removal of 3 bases from V and 6 bases from J, the junction contained 9 bases not matched to a gene.

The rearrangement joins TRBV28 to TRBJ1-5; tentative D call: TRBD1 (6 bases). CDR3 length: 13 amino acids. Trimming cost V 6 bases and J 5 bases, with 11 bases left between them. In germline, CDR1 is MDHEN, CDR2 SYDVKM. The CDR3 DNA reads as TGTGCCAGCAGCCGAAGGGGGGATCAGCCCCAGCATTTT. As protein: CASSRRGDQPQHF. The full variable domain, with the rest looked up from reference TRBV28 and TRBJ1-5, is DVKVTQSSRYLVKRTGEKVFLECVQDMDHENMFWYRQDPGLGLRLIYFSYDVKMKEKGDIPEGYSVSREKKERFSLILESASTNQTSMYLCASSRRGDQPQHFGDGTRLSIL.

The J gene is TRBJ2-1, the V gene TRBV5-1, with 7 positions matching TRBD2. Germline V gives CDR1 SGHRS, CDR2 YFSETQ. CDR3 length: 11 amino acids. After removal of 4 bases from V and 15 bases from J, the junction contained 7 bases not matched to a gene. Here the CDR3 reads CASSERGLRFF. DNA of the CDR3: TGCGCCAGCAGCGAGCGGGGTCTAAGGTTCTTC.

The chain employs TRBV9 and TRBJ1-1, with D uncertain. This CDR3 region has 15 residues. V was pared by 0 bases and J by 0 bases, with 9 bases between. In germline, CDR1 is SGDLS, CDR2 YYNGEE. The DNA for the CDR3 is TGTGCCAGCAGCGTAGCTCCATCCATGAACACTGAAGCTTTCTTT. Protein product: CASSVAPSMNTEAFF.

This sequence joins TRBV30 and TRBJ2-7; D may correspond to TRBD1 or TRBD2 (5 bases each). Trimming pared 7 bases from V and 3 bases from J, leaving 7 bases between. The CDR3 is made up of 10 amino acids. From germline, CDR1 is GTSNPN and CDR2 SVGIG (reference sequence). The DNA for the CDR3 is TGTGCCTTGGGGGTCTACGAGCAGTACTTC. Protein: CALGVYEQYF.

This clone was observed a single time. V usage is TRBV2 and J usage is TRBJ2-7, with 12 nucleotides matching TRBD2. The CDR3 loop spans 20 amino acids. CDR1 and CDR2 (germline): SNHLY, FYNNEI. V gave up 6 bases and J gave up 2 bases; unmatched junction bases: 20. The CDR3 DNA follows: TGTGCCAGCAGCCCGAGGGGGACTAGCGGGTCCCCTTTCCCTACCTACGAGCAGTACTTC. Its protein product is CASSPRGTSGSPFPTYEQYF.

CDR3 nucleotide sequence: TGTGCCAGCAGCCATGACTTACTAGCGGGAGATAATGAGCAGTTCTTC. Protein sequence: CASSHDLLAGDNEQFF. This chain uses TRBV13 with TRBJ2-1; 11 nucleotides match TRBD2. Trimming took 5 bases from V and 7 from J; bases not matched to a gene: 10. Germline V gene data show CDR1 as PRHDT and CDR2 as FYEKMQ (reference sequence). The CDR3 covers 16 residues.

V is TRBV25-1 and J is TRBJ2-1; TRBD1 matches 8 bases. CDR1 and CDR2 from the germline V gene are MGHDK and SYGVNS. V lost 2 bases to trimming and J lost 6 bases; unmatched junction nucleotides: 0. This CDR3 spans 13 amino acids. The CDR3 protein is CASSEDRGNEQFF. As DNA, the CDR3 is TGTGCCAGCAGTGAAGACAGGGGCAATGAGCAGTTCTTC.

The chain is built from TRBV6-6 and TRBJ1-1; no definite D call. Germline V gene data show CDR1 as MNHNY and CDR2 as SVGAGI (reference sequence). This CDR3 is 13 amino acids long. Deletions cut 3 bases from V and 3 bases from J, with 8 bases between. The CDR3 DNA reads TGTGCCAGCAGTTATAACGGGGACACTGAAGCTTTCTTT. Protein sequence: CASSYNGDTEAFF.

CDR3: CASSYQLIGEAFF. The CDR3 nucleotides are TGTGCCAGCAGTTACCAGTTGATCGGTGAAGCTTTCTTT. The J gene is TRBJ1-1, the V gene TRBV6-5, with D unclear. This CDR3 is built from 13 residues. V was clipped by 2 bases and J by 7 bases, with 11 bases between them. Germline lookup yields CDR1 MNHEY and CDR2 SVGAGI.

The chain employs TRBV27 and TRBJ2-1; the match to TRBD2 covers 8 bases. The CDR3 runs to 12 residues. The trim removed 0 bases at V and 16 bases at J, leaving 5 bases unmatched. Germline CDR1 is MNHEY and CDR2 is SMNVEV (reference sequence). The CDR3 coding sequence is TGTGCCAGCAGTTTATCCGGGGGGGTTCGTTTCTTC. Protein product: CASSLSGGVRFF.

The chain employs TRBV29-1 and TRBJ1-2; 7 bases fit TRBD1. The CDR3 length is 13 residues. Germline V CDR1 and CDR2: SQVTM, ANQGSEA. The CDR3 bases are TGCGGAGGGACAGCGGGATCCCGCTATGGCTACACCTTC. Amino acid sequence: CGGTAGSRYGYTF. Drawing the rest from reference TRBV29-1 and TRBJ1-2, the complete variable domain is SAVISQKPSRDICQRGTSLTIQCQVDSQVTMMFWYRQQPGQSLTLIATANQGSEATYESGFVIDKFPISRPNLTFSTLTVSNMSPEDSSIYLCGGTAGSRYGYTFGSGTRLTVV.

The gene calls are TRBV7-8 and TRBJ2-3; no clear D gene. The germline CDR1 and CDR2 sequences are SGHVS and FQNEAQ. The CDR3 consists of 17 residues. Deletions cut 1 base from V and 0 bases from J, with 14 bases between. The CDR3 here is CASSLESPPVSTDTQYF. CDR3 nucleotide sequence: TGTGCCAGCAGCTTAGAGTCCCCACCAGTAAGCACAGATACGCAGTATTTT.

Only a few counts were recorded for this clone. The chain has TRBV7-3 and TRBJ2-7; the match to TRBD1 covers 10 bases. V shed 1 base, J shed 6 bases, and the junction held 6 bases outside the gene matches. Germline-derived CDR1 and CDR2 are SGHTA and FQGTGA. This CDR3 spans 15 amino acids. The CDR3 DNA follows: TGTGCCAGCAGCTTAAAGGCGGGGACAGGGGCCGAGCAGTACTTC. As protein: CASSLKAGTGAEQYF.

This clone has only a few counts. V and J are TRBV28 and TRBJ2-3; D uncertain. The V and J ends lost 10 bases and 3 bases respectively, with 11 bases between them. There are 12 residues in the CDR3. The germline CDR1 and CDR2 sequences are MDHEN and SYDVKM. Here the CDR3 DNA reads TGTGCCATTGAGGCCGGGACAGATACGCAGTATTTT. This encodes CAIEAGTDTQYF.

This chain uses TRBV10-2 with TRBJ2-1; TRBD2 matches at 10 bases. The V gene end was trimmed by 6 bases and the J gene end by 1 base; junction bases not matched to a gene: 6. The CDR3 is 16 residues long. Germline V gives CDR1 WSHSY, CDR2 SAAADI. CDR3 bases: TGCGCCAGCAGCCCTAGCGGGAGAATGTCCTACAATGAGCAGTTCTTC. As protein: CASSPSGRMSYNEQFF.

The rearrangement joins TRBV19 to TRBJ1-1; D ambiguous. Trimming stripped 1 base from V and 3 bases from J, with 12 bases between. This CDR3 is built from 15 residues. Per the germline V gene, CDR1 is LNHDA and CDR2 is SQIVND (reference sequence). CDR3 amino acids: CASSIGRGSDTEAFF. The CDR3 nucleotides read TGTGCCAGTAGTATAGGGCGTGGATCGGACACTGAAGCTTTCTTT.